These 22 T cell receptor beta chains were all obtained from the same sample, sequenced in a study of cytomegalovirus exposure and HLA in healthy donors. Produced via immunoSEQ multiplex PCR; TCRdb's table is partial and in-frame only. The data show over 110,000 clones, with roughly nine tenths seen just once and just under 3% held by the top ten. Input material: PBMCs. The receptors stem from a man younger than 35 in good health and CMV-seronegative.

The J gene is TRBJ1-4, the V gene TRBV30; no reliable D call. Per the germline V gene, CDR1 is GTSNPN and CDR2 is SVGIG (reference sequence). Deletions cut 4 bases from V and 6 bases from J, with 12 bases between. The CDR3 totals 13 residues. For the CDR3, the DNA is TGTGCCTGGACTCGGGGAGGAGATGAAAAACTGTTTTTT. Translation gives CAWTRGGDEKLFF.

Worth noting for this clone: A read error may account for a junction end that differs from germline. The gene calls are TRBV4-1 and TRBJ1-3; tentatively, D is TRBD1 (5 bases). The germline V gene has CDR1 MGHRA and CDR2 YSYEKL. The CDR3 is 14 residues long. CDR3 bases: TGCGCCAGCAGCCCGGCGACCACAGGCGACTCGCAGCAATTT. It yields the protein CASSPATTGDSQQF.

V gene TRBV7-8 combines with J gene TRBJ2-7, with a tentative D call TRBD2 (7 bases). CDR1 and CDR2 (germline): SGHVS, FQNEAQ. Trimming shortened V by 2 bases and J by 6 bases, and 14 bases separated the two germline ends. The CDR3 length is 14 residues. In DNA, the CDR3 is TGTGCCAGCAGCTTAAGCCGGGGGGCTCTCGAGCAGTACTTC. It translates to CASSLSRGALEQYF.

The J gene is TRBJ1-1, the V gene TRBV5-6; 9 nucleotides agree with TRBD1. V lost 2 bases to trimming and J lost 0 bases; unmatched junction nucleotides: 5. The CDR3 length is 16 residues. Germline V gene lookup returns CDR1 SGHDT and CDR2 YYEEEE. CDR3 sequence reads: CASSLLQGAVNTEAFF. In DNA form, the CDR3 reads TGTGCCAGCAGCTTATTACAGGGGGCCGTGAACACTGAAGCTTTCTTT.

The chain has TRBV18 and TRBJ2-1; possibly TRBD2 for D (6 bases). V was shortened by 5 bases and J by 6 bases, with 11 bases between the two germline ends. The CDR3 contains 13 residues. Germline loops: CDR1 KGHSH, CDR2 LQKENI. DNA of the CDR3: TGTGCCAGCTCAGGCGGGAAAGGCAATGAGCAGTTCTTC. It codes for CASSGGKGNEQFF. Based on the CDR3 plus reference TRBV18 and TRBJ2-1, the full variable domain is NAGVMQNPRHLVRRRGQEARLRCSPMKGHSHVYWYRQLPEEGLKFMVYLQKENIIDESGMPKERFSAEFPKEGPSILRIQQVVRGDSAAYFCASSGGKGNEQFFGPGTRLTVL.

In its sample, this clone was seen once. The genes are TRBV9 and TRBJ2-7; tentatively, D is TRBD2 (6 bases). The CDR3 is made up of 16 amino acids. Germline V gene sequence: CDR1 SGDLS, CDR2 YYNGEE. Trimming cost V 3 bases and J 5 bases, with 21 bases left between them. The CDR3 loop is CASSDGDSGPRHEQYF. The CDR3 DNA reads as TGTGCCAGCAGCGATGGAGATAGCGGCCCTCGCCACGAGCAGTACTTC. The whole variable domain, filled in from reference TRBV9 and TRBJ2-7, reads DSGVTQTPKHLITATGQRVTLRCSPRSGDLSVYWYQQSLDQGLQFLIQYYNGEERAKGNILERFSAQQFPDLHSELNLSSLELGDSALYFCASSDGDSGPRHEQYFGPGTRLTVT.

CDR3 region: CASSLARAGTGELFF. The CDR3 DNA follows: TGTGCCAGCAGCTTAGCCAGGGCTGGCACCGGGGAGCTGTTTTTT. The chain couples TRBV7-9 to TRBJ2-2; perhaps TRBD1 as D (5 bases). The CDR3 has 15 residues. Germline-derived CDR1 and CDR2 are SEHNR and FQNEAQ (reference sequence). V dropped 0 bases and J dropped 4 bases, with 9 bases sitting between them.

V is TRBV5-1 and J is TRBJ1-2; 8 nucleotides line up with TRBD1. This CDR3 is 14 amino acids long. Germline V gives CDR1 SGHRS, CDR2 YFSETQ. J gave up 7 bases and V 0 bases, and 5 bases lay outside the gene matches. The CDR3 DNA sequence: TGCGCCAGCAGCTTGGGTCCAGGGGGCTCTGGCTACACCTTC. Translation: CASSLGPGGSGYTF.

The chain uses TRBV6-5 and TRBJ1-2, with D possibly TRBD1 on 5 matching bases. The CDR3 contains 14 residues. Germline values: CDR1 MNHEY, CDR2 SVGAGI. V shed 10 bases and J shed 8 bases, with 23 bases lying between them. The CDR3 spells CAIRGREVSTGYTF. The CDR3 DNA is TGTGCCATAAGAGGCAGGGAGGTATCTACGGGCTACACCTTC.

The genes are TRBV6-5 and TRBJ1-4; the match to TRBD1 covers 9 bases. J was trimmed by 8 bases and V by 5 bases; bases with no gene match: 6. Germline V gives CDR1 MNHEY, CDR2 SVGAGI. The CDR3 sequence is 14 residues long. CDR3 coding DNA: TGTGCCAGCAGTATACAGGGGGCGCACGAAAAACTGTTTTTT. Residues: CASSIQGAHEKLFF.

The chain carries TRBV29-1 and TRBJ1-1; D is perhaps TRBD1 (5 bases). CDR1 and CDR2 (germline): SQVTM, ANQGSEA. This CDR3 has 13 residues. V dropped 4 bases and J dropped 1 base, with 10 bases sitting between them. The CDR3 nucleotides are TGCAGCGTTGCCCCGGGGGGGAACACTGAAGCTTTCTTT. Translating gives CSVAPGGNTEAFF. The full variable domain, in which reference TRBV29-1 and TRBJ1-1 provide the parts outside the CDR3, is SAVISQKPSRDICQRGTSLTIQCQVDSQVTMMFWYRQQPGQSLTLIATANQGSEATYESGFVIDKFPISRPNLTFSTLTVSNMSPEDSSIYLCSVAPGGNTEAFFGQGTRLTVV.

The chain employs TRBV11-2 and TRBJ2-4; 8 nucleotides agree with TRBD1. Germline V gives CDR1 SGHAT, CDR2 FQNNGV. The trim removed 2 bases at V and 15 bases at J, leaving 15 bases unmatched. This CDR3 has 15 residues. The CDR3 protein is CASSLFSGGLGQVYF. For the CDR3, the DNA is TGTGCCAGCAGCTTATTCTCGGGCGGATTGGGACAGGTGTACTTC.

The rearrangement joins TRBV6-5 to TRBJ1-4; D gene uncertain. The V gene lost 2 bases and the J gene lost 5 bases, with 12 bases spanning the gap. This CDR3 has 15 residues. The germline V gene encodes CDR1 MNHEY and CDR2 SVGAGI. CDR3 amino acids: CASSYARGLNEKLFF. The CDR3 coding sequence is TGTGCCAGCAGTTACGCGCGGGGTCTGAATGAAAAACTGTTTTTT.

This clone was seen ten or more times. Other DNA sequences within the sample encode an identical CDR3. CDR3 bases: TGTGCCAGCAGTGACTCTAGCGGCTCCTACAATGAGCAGTTCTTC. Translating gives CASSDSSGSYNEQFF. This sequence joins TRBV6-4 and TRBJ2-1, with a tentative D call TRBD2 (6 bases). Germline V gene lookup returns CDR1 MRHNA and CDR2 SNTAGT. Trimming cost V 0 bases and J 0 bases, with 6 bases left between them. CDR3 length equals 15 residues.

The chain is built from TRBV29-1 and TRBJ2-3; 12 bases are shared with TRBD2. This CDR3 has 17 amino acids. Looked up from germline, CDR1 is SQVTM and CDR2 is ANQGSEA. Trimming took 6 bases from V and 0 from J; bases not matched to a gene: 10. The CDR3 DNA reads TGCAGCGTGGACTATTCACTAGCGGGGGGTAGCACAGATACGCAGTATTTT. This translates into CSVDYSLAGGSTDTQYF.

The gene calls are TRBV21-1 and TRBJ1-5. TRBV21-1 is tagged as a pseudogene. The CDR3 spans 16 residues. The CDR3 sequence is CASSFRRRGSNQPQHF. The CDR3 DNA follows: TGTGCCAGCAGCTTCCGGAGGCGAGGCAGCAATCAGCCCCAGCATTTT.

The V call is TRBV18, the J call TRBJ1-4; D gene uncertain. The CDR3 loop spans 14 amino acids. Germline V gives CDR1 KGHSH, CDR2 LQKENI. V gave up 3 bases and J gave up 8 bases, with 13 bases separating them. The CDR3 coding sequence is TGTGCCAGCTCACCCGCCACAATACCCGAAAAACTGTTTTTT. Its protein is CASSPATIPEKLFF.

This chain uses TRBV30 with TRBJ2-2; TRBD1 is a possible D gene (5 bases). Trimming cost V 1 base and J 3 bases, with 9 bases left between them. CDR1 GTSNPN and CDR2 SVGIG come from the germline V gene (reference sequence). The CDR3 totals 14 residues. In nucleotides, the CDR3 is TGTGCCTGGAGTGATGACAGCGACACCGGGGAGCTGTTTTTT. Its translation is CAWSDDSDTGELFF. Based on the CDR3 plus reference TRBV30 and TRBJ2-2, the full variable domain is SQTIHQWPATLVQPVGSPLSLECTVEGTSNPNLYWYRQAAGRGLQLLFYSVGIGQISSEVPQNLSASRPQDRQFILSSKKLLLSDSGFYLCAWSDDSDTGELFFGEGSRLTVL.

This clone appeared a single time. V gene TRBV14 combines with J gene TRBJ2-5, with 14 nucleotides matching TRBD2. Germline CDR1 SGHDN, CDR2 FVKESK. Trimming took 4 bases from V and 7 from J; bases not matched to a gene: 14. There are 18 residues in the CDR3. CDR3 nucleotides: TGTGCCAGCAGCCCCGGACTAGCGGGAGGTGACGATCCTTGGACCCAGTACTTC. It yields the protein CASSPGLAGGDDPWTQYF.

The chain recombines TRBV7-6 with TRBJ2-7, with a possible D match to TRBD2 (5 bases). Trimming pared 1 base from V and 3 bases from J, leaving 10 bases between. The CDR3 consists of 14 residues. Germline CDR1 SGHVS, CDR2 FNYEAQ. The CDR3 DNA is TGTGCCAGCAGCTTAGGAGGCGGACTCTACGAGCAGTACTTC. It yields the protein CASSLGGGLYEQYF.

This chain uses TRBV11-2 with TRBJ2-4; D might be TRBD1 (6 bases). V lost 1 base, J lost 4 bases, and 8 bases lay in between. The CDR3 runs to 14 residues. Germline V gene data show CDR1 as SGHAT and CDR2 as FQNNGV. For the CDR3, the DNA is TGTGCCAGCAGCTTAGTGAGGGGGAAAAACATTCAGTACTTC. Translating gives CASSLVRGKNIQYF.

V and J are TRBV25-1 and TRBJ2-4; D unresolved. CDR3 length equals 15 residues. V lost 6 bases and J 0 bases, leaving 12 bases between the germline ends. Germline V gives CDR1 MGHDK, CDR2 SYGVNS. The CDR3 loop is CASSGWRTAKNIQYF. As DNA, the CDR3 is TGTGCCAGCAGCGGCTGGAGAACAGCCAAAAACATTCAGTACTTC.